There are a few counts of the clone carrying this TCR beta chain. What it recognizes is unknown. This record belongs to a study of T-cell memory formation after mild COVID-19. Study outcomes and limitations: The study detected some responding clones in pre-infection memory, suggesting cross-reactive memory joined. Mainly in CM and EM were contracting CD4+ clones; CD8+ were in EMRA.

V shed 5 bases and J shed 5 bases, with 15 bases lying between them. The length of the CDR3 is 14 residues. Germline CDR1 SGHTA, CDR2 FQGNSA. Barcoded TCR alpha and TCR beta cDNA libraries with UMIs came from 5'RACE using constant-segment primers. MiXCR, applied by TCRdb to the 5' RACE reads, yields one record per CDR3 protein. The table includes about 210,000 distinct CDR3 sequences, 25% to 35% detected once. The receptor was derived from an adult woman who had mild COVID-19 (a few samples of this study predate the infection). Cell type and time point are not known. This chain links TRBV7-2 with TRBJ1-2, with D possibly being TRBD1 (6 bases). Sequencing used PBMCs or a T cell subset sorted from them (not recorded which). CDR3 loop: CASSVPGQGYGYTF. CDR3 in DNA: TGTGCCAGCAGCGTCCCGGGGCAGGGGTATGGCTACACCTTC. Supplemented by reference TRBV7-2 and TRBJ1-2, the full variable domain reads GAGVSQSPSNKVTEKGKDVELRCDPISGHTALYWYRQSLGQGLEFLIYFQGNSAPDKSGLPSDRFSAERTGGSVSTLTIQRTQQEDSAVYLCASSVPGQGYGYTFGSGTRLTVV.